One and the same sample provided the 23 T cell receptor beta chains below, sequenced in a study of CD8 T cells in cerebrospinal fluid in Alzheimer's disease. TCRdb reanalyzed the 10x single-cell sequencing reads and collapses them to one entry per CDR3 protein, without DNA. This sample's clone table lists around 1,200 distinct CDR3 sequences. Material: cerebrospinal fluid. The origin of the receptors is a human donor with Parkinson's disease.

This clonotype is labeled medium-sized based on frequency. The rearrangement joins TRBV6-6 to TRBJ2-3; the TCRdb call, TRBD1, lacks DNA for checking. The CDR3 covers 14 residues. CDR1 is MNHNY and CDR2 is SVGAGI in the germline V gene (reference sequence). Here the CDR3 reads CASRTGIRADTQYF.

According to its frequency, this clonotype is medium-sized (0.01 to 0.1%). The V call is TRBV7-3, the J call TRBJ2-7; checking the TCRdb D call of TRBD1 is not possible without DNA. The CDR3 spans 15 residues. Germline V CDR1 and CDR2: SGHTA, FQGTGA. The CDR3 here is CASSLGPGQGNEQYF.

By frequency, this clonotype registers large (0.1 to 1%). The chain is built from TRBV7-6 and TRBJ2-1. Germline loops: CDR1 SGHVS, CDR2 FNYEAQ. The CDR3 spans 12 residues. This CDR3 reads CASSLGDNEQFF. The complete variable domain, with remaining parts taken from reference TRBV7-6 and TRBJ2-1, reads GAGVSQSPRYKVTKRGQDVALRCDPISGHVSLYWYRQALGQGPEFLTYFNYEAQQDKSGLPNDRFSAERPEGSISTLTIQRTEQRDSAMYRCASSLGDNEQFFGPGTRLTVL.

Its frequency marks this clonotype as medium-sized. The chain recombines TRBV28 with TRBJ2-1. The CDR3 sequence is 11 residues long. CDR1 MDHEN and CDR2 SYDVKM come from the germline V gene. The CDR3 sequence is CASSPYNEQFF.

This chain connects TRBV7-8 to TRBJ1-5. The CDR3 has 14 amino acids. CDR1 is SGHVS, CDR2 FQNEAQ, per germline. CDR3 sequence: CASSLEAAHQPQHF.

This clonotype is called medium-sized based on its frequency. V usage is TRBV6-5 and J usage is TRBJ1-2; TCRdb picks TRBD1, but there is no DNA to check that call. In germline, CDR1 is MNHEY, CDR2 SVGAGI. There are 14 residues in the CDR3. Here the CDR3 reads CASSYFQGNYGYTF.

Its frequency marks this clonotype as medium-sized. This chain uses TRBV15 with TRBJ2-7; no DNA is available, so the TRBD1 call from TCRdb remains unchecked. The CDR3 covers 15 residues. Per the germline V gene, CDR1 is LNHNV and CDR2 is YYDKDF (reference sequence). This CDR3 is CATSGFRDGPYEQYF.

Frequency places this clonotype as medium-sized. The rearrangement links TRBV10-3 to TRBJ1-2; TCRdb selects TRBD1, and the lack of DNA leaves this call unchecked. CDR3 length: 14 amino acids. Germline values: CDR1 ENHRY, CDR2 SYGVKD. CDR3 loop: CAISRGQFEDGYTF.

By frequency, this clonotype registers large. Here the CDR3 reads CASKRGEFYEQYF. The rearrangement joins TRBV6-2 or TRBV6-3 to TRBJ2-7. The CDR3 contains 13 residues. CDR1 MNHEY and CDR2 SVGEGT come from the germline V gene.

CDR3 sequence: CATSDYGTGQYEQYF. V gene TRBV24-1 combines with J gene TRBJ2-7; checking the TCRdb D call of TRBD1 is not possible without DNA. The germline CDR1 and CDR2 sequences are KGHDR and SFDVKD. The length of the CDR3 is 15 residues.

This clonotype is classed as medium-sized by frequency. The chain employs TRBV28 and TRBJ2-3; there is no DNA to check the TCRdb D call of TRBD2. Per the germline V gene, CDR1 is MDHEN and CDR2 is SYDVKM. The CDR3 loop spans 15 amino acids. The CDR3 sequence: CASSPDLPGTDTQYF.

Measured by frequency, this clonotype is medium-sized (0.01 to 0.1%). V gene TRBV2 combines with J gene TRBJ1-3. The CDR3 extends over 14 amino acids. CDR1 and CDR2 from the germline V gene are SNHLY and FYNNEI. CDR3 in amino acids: CASSEALPGNTIYF. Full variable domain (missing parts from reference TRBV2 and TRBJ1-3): EPEVTQTPSHQVTQMGQEVILRCVPISNHLYFYWYRQILGQKVEFLVSFYNNEISEKSEIFDDQFSVERPDGSNFTLKIRSTKLEDSAMYFCASSEALPGNTIYFGEGSWLTVV.

CDR3 region: CASSRQSLGLAVTDTQYF. The gene calls are TRBV3-1 and TRBJ2-3; the D call of TRBD2 rests on TCRdb alone, since no DNA is present to check it. This CDR3 spans 18 amino acids. In germline, CDR1 is LGHDT, CDR2 YNNKEL (reference sequence).

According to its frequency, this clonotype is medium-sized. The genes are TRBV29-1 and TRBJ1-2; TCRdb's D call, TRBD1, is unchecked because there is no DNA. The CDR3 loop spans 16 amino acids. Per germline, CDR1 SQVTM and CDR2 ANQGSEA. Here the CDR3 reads CSVIGQKSGLMDGYTF.

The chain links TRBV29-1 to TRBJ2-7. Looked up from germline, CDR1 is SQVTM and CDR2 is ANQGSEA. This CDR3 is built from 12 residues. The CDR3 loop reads CSVEGQPYEQYF.

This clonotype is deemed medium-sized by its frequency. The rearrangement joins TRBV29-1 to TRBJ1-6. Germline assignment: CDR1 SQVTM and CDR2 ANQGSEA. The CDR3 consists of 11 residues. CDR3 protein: CSVGDHSPLHF.

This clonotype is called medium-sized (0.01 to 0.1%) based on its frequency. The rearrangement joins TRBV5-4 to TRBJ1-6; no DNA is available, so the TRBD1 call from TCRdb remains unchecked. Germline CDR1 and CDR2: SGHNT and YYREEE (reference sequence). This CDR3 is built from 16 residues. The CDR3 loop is CASSSGDRLTNSPLHF. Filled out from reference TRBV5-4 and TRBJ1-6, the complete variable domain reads ETGVTQSPTHLIKTRGQQVTLRCSSQSGHNTVSWYQQALGQGPQFIFQYYREEENGRGNFPPRFSGLQFPNYSSELNVNALELDDSALYLCASSSGDRLTNSPLHFGNGTRLTVT.

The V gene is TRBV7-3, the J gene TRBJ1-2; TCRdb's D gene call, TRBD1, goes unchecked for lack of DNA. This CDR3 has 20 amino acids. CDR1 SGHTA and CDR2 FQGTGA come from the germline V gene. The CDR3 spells CASSLKGLAVWTPANYGYTF.

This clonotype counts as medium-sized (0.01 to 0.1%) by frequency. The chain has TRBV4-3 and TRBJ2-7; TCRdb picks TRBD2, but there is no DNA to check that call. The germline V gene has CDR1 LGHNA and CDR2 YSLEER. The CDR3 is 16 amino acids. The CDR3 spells CASSRSSGTNPYEQYF.

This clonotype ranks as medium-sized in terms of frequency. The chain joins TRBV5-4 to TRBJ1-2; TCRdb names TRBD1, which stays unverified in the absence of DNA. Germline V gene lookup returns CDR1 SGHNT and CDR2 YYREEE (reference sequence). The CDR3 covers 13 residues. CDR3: CASSYDRKGGYTF.

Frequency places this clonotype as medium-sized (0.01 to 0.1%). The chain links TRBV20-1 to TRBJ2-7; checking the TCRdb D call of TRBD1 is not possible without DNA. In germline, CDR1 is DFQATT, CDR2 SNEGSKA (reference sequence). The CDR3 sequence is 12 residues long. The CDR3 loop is CSASTGPYEQYF.

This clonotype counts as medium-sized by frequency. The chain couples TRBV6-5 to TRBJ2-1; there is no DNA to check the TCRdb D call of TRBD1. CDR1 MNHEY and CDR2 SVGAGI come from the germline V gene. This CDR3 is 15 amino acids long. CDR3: CASRDGGGLYNEQFF.

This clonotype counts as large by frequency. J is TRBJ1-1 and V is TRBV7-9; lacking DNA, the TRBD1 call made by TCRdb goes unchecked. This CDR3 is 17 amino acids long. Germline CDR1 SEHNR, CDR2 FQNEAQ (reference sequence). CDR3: CASSLDLGQGISTEAFF.